Below, 29 T cell receptor beta chains from the same sample are listed, as sequenced in a study of shared clonotypes between healthy human individuals. Some clones are missing from TCRdb's copy, which holds only in-frame ones; the method was immunoSEQ multiplex PCR. The sample lists fewer than 700,000 clones, roughly 96% seen once, with over 0.095% in the top ten. CD45RO-negative, CCR7-selected cells formed the naive CD8 fraction, which excluded terminally differentiated effector memory CD45RA+ cells. The specimen sequenced was naive CD8+ T cells sorted from blood. Source of these receptors: a woman in her 30s in good health.

CDR3: CASSLVQGALETQYF. The CDR3 DNA reads TGTGCCAGCAGCTTAGTCCAGGGGGCTCTGGAGACCCAGTACTTC. The chain links TRBV7-7 to TRBJ2-5, with TRBD1 matching 8 bases. Germline CDR1 reads SSHAT; CDR2 reads FNYEAQ (reference sequence). CDR3 length equals 15 residues. The trim removed 1 base at V and 5 bases at J, leaving 6 bases unmatched.

This chain connects TRBV7-9 to TRBJ2-5; 11 nucleotides line up with TRBD1. The CDR3 length is 18 residues. Germline V gene data show CDR1 as SEHNR and CDR2 as FQNEAQ (reference sequence). V lost 3 bases and J lost 3; bases outside the gene matches: 12. CDR3 sequence: CASSFPATGTGGEETQYF. CDR3 coding DNA: TGTGCCAGCAGCTTTCCCGCAACCGGGACAGGGGGTGAAGAGACCCAGTACTTC. The full variable domain, completed using reference TRBV7-9 and TRBJ2-5, is DTGVSQNPRHKITKRGQNVTFRCDPISEHNRLYWYRQTLGQGPEFLTYFQNEAQLEKSRLLSDRFSAERPKGSFSTLEIQRTEQGDSAMYLCASSFPATGTGGEETQYFGPGTRLLVL.

The V gene is TRBV19, the J gene TRBJ2-3; TRBD2 is a possible D gene (5 bases). This CDR3 comprises 18 residues. The V gene's germline CDR1 is LNHDA and CDR2 SQIVND (reference sequence). With 0 bases removed from V and 5 bases from J, the gap between germline ends came to 21 bases. CDR3 protein: CASSIDRRTRTRRDTQYF. CDR3 nucleotides: TGTGCCAGTAGTATAGATCGTCGAACCCGAACTAGGAGAGATACGCAGTATTTT. Filled out from reference TRBV19 and TRBJ2-3, the complete variable domain reads DGGITQSPKYLFRKEGQNVTLSCEQNLNHDAMYWYRQDPGQGLRLIYYSQIVNDFQKGDIAEGYSVSREKKESFPLTVTSAQKNPTAFYLCASSIDRRTRTRRDTQYFGPGTRLTVL.

This chain connects TRBV4-1 to TRBJ1-1; the D gene is possibly TRBD1 (5 bases). Germline-derived CDR1 and CDR2 are MGHRA and YSYEKL. The CDR3 spans 15 residues. V was clipped by 1 base and J by 2 bases, with 11 bases between them. The CDR3 loop reads CASSQAGFFNTEAFF. The DNA for the CDR3 is TGCGCCAGCAGCCAAGCAGGGTTTTTTAACACTGAAGCTTTCTTT.

The chain has TRBV28 and TRBJ2-7; a possible D gene is TRBD2 (6 bases). This CDR3 spans 15 amino acids. Germline loops: CDR1 MDHEN, CDR2 SYDVKM. CDR3 bases: TGTGCGTCCCGGGCGGGGACGGTAACATTCTACGAGCAGTACTTC. Amino acid sequence: CASRAGTVTFYEQYF.

The V call is TRBV30, the J call TRBJ2-7; tentative D call: TRBD1 (6 bases). The V end was cut by 4 bases, the J end by 3 bases, with 16 bases between. The CDR3 totals 14 residues. Germline CDR1 and CDR2: GTSNPN and SVGIG (reference sequence). The DNA for the CDR3 is TGTGCCTGGAACACCGGGACACCCCACTACGAGCAGTACTTC. Its protein is CAWNTGTPHYEQYF.

The chain uses TRBV27 and TRBJ2-1; possible D gene TRBD2, 6 bases. V lost 3 bases and J lost 2, with 11 bases in between. The CDR3 contains 15 residues. The germline gives CDR1 MNHEY, CDR2 SMNVEV (reference sequence). The CDR3 DNA sequence: TGTGCCAGCAGTTTTGGCGGGGCCCCCTACAATGAGCAGTTCTTC. Its translation: CASSFGGAPYNEQFF.

V and J are TRBV13 and TRBJ2-1; TRBD2 matches at 15 bases. Germline CDR1 reads PRHDT; CDR2 reads FYEKMQ (reference sequence). Trimming at V came to 3 bases and at J to 15 bases, leaving 12 bases not matched to a gene. This CDR3 contains 16 residues. Here the CDR3 reads CASSFGRGLAGGGPFF. DNA for the CDR3: TGTGCCAGCAGCTTCGGCCGAGGACTAGCGGGAGGGGGGCCGTTCTTC.

The chain is built from TRBV7-8 and TRBJ1-1; TRBD1 might be the D (5 bases). V was shortened by 9 bases and J by 3 bases, with 14 bases between the two germline ends. This CDR3 contains 13 residues. Germline CDR1 is SGHVS and CDR2 is FQNEAQ. In DNA, the CDR3 is TGTGCCAGTGCAGGGTCATGGGACACTGAAGCTTTCTTT. It encodes CASAGSWDTEAFF. The full variable domain, its missing parts supplied by reference TRBV7-8 and TRBJ1-1, is GAGVSQSPRYKVAKRGQDVALRCDPISGHVSLFWYQQALGQGPEFLTYFQNEAQLDKSGLPSDRFFAERPEGSVSTLKIQRTQQEDSAVYLCASAGSWDTEAFFGQGTRLTVV.

The chain is built from TRBV5-1 and TRBJ2-6; no clear D gene. This CDR3 has 15 residues. CDR1 SGHRS and CDR2 YFSETQ come from the germline V gene. V lost 5 bases and J 6 bases, leaving 15 bases between the germline ends. CDR3 DNA: TGCGCCAGCAGTCGGACCGAGTACGAGGCCAACGTCCTGACTTTC. This sequence encodes CASSRTEYEANVLTF.

The genes are TRBV6-6 and TRBJ2-7; TRBD1 might be the D (5 bases). The CDR3 covers 15 residues. The V gene's germline CDR1 is MNHNY and CDR2 SVGAGI (reference sequence). Trimming stripped 0 bases from V and 2 bases from J, with 11 bases between. The CDR3 bases are TGTGCCAGCAGTTACTCGCAGGGAAAGCCCTACGAGCAGTACTTC. It specifies CASSYSQGKPYEQYF.

The genes are TRBV11-2 and TRBJ1-3; D may be TRBD1 (5 bases). Trimming left V 2 bases short and J 3 bases short, with 11 bases between. There are 15 residues in the CDR3. CDR1 and CDR2 from the germline V gene are SGHAT and FQNNGV. The CDR3 loop reads CASSLWRQIGNTIYF. CDR3 bases: TGTGCCAGCAGCTTATGGAGACAGATTGGAAACACCATATATTTT.

The chain couples TRBV5-6 to TRBJ1-6; no firm D call. This CDR3 comprises 14 residues. CDR1 SGHDT and CDR2 YYEEEE come from the germline V gene. The ends were cut back, 0 bases at V and 18 bases at J, with 19 bases in the middle. The CDR3 reads CASSLASDPRSGHF. The CDR3 DNA reads TGTGCCAGCAGCTTGGCGTCCGACCCACGTTCTGGCCACTTT.

The chain combines TRBV2 with TRBJ2-3; 9 bases align to TRBD2. The ends lost 3 bases at V and 4 bases at J; junction bases unmatched: 8. This CDR3 comprises 16 residues. Germline assignment: CDR1 SNHLY and CDR2 FYNNEI. CDR3 nucleotides: TGTGCCAGCAGTGACTGGTTAGCGGGAGCGGCAGATACGCAGTATTTT. Protein sequence: CASSDWLAGAADTQYF.

This clone was detected only once. This chain joins TRBV5-4 and TRBJ2-7; 9 nucleotides agree with TRBD2. The germline V gene encodes CDR1 SGHNT and CDR2 YYREEE (reference sequence). After removal of 5 bases from V and 0 bases from J, the junction contained 12 bases not matched to a gene. This CDR3 is built from 17 residues. CDR3 nucleotide sequence: TGTGCCAGCAGTCGCACGGAGGGGCGGGAGGGCTCCTACGAGCAGTACTTC. Translated, it gives CASSRTEGREGSYEQYF.

This sequence joins TRBV2 and TRBJ1-5; no firm D call. V lost 6 bases and J lost 1, with 10 bases in between. CDR1 and CDR2 (germline): SNHLY, FYNNEI. CDR3 length equals 14 residues. CDR3: CASRPGRSNQPQHF. Written as DNA, the CDR3 is TGTGCCAGCAGGCCGGGCAGGAGCAATCAGCCCCAGCATTTT.

The chain recombines TRBV6-5 with TRBJ1-2, with 9 bases fitting TRBD1. V lost 1 base and J lost 3; bases outside the gene matches: 3. The CDR3 runs 15 residues. The germline V gene encodes CDR1 MNHEY and CDR2 SVGAGI. Written as DNA, the CDR3 is TGTGCCAGCAGTTACTACCGGACAGGGGACTATGGCTACACCTTC. Amino acid sequence: CASSYYRTGDYGYTF.

CDR3 DNA sequence: TGTGCCAGCAGCGTAGGCCCAGCGGACTCCTACGAGCAGTACTTC. This translates into CASSVGPADSYEQYF. The genes are TRBV9 and TRBJ2-7; D possibly corresponds to TRBD2 (5 bases). With 0 bases removed from V and 0 bases from J, the gap between germline ends came to 10 bases. The CDR3 runs 15 residues. In germline, CDR1 is SGDLS, CDR2 YYNGEE.

This chain joins TRBV27 and TRBJ1-1; D might be TRBD1 (6 bases). With 3 bases removed from V and 4 bases from J, the gap between germline ends came to 12 bases. Germline CDR1 and CDR2: MNHEY and SMNVEV (reference sequence). CDR3 length: 14 residues. The CDR3 loop reads CASSFVGASTEAFF. CDR3 DNA: TGTGCCAGCAGTTTTGTGGGGGCGAGCACTGAAGCTTTCTTT.

The CDR3 sequence: CASSSRQAGANVLTF. The DNA of the CDR3 is TGTGCCAGCAGTTCTCGACAGGCTGGGGCCAACGTCCTGACTTTC. V usage is TRBV27 and J usage is TRBJ2-6; possibly TRBD1 for D (6 bases). Germline V gene data show CDR1 as MNHEY and CDR2 as SMNVEV (reference sequence). Trimming pared 4 bases from V and 2 bases from J, leaving 9 bases between. This CDR3 spans 15 amino acids. Using reference TRBV27 and TRBJ2-6 for the parts outside the CDR3, the full variable domain is EAQVTQNPRYLITVTGKKLTVTCSQNMNHEYMSWYRQDPGLGLRQIYYSMNVEVTDKGDVPEGYKVSRKEKRNFPLILESPSPNQTSLYFCASSSRQAGANVLTFGAGSRLTVL.

The chain has TRBV5-1 and TRBJ2-1; D possibly uses TRBD1 or TRBD2 (6 bases each). The CDR3 extends over 15 amino acids. Germline lookup yields CDR1 SGHRS and CDR2 YFSETQ. Trimming shortened V by 0 bases and J by 4 bases, and 11 bases separated the two germline ends. The CDR3 is CASSLDGGLYNEQFF. The CDR3 DNA reads TGCGCCAGCAGCTTGGACGGGGGCCTGTACAATGAGCAGTTCTTC.

This rearrangement joins TRBV27 to TRBJ2-2; 10 bases match TRBD1. CDR3 length: 15 amino acids. Germline assignment: CDR1 MNHEY and CDR2 SMNVEV (reference sequence). Losses at the gene ends were 6 bases for V and 6 bases for J; bases not matched to a gene: 7. This CDR3 reads CASSQGQGRAGELFF. CDR3 coding DNA: TGTGCCAGCAGCCAGGGACAGGGGAGGGCCGGGGAGCTGTTTTTT.

The chain is built from TRBV4-1 and TRBJ2-3, with 10 nucleotides matching TRBD1. The V gene's germline CDR1 is MGHRA and CDR2 YSYEKL. This CDR3 region has 18 residues. The V gene end was trimmed by 0 bases and the J gene end by 5 bases; junction bases not matched to a gene: 11. The CDR3 nucleotides are TGCGCCAGCAGCCAAGAAGGCTGGGGACAGGGGTTGGTAGATACGCAGTATTTT. As protein: CASSQEGWGQGLVDTQYF.

This clone was seen a single time. The J gene is TRBJ2-3, the V gene TRBV11-2, with D perhaps TRBD1 or TRBD2 (5 bases each). The CDR3 loop spans 15 amino acids. From germline, CDR1 is SGHAT and CDR2 FQNNGV. V was trimmed by 5 bases and J by 6 bases, leaving 18 bases between them. The CDR3 spells CASSHSGALGDTQYF. Here the CDR3 DNA reads TGTGCCAGCAGCCACTCCGGGGCCCTCGGGGATACGCAGTATTTT.

This clone came up once. The rearrangement joins TRBV11-2 to TRBJ1-2; unclear D gene. The V end lost 2 bases, the J end lost 1 base, and 5 bases lay between the germline ends. Germline CDR1 reads SGHAT; CDR2 reads FQNNGV. The CDR3 is made up of 13 amino acids. The CDR3 loop is CASSLSGNYGYTF. In DNA, the CDR3 is TGTGCCAGCAGCTTATCGGGTAACTATGGCTACACCTTC.

This rearrangement joins TRBV29-1 to TRBJ2-5; D uncertain. Germline-derived CDR1 and CDR2 are SQVTM and ANQGSEA. The CDR3 sequence is 12 residues long. The ends were cut back, 2 bases at V and 13 bases at J, with 17 bases in the middle. CDR3 loop: CSVELGSLGLYF. CDR3 bases: TGCAGCGTTGAATTGGGCAGCTTGGGTCTGTACTTC.

Concerning this clone: One end of the junction varies from germline; a read error may be responsible. The J gene is TRBJ2-1, the V gene TRBV6-5, with D possibly TRBD2 on 5 matching bases. Germline loops: CDR1 MNHEY, CDR2 SVGAGI. The CDR3 is 15 amino acids. The DNA of the CDR3 is TGTGCCAGCAGTCCCTCGGGGAGCTCCTACAATGAGCAGCTCTTC. It yields the protein CASSPSGSSYNEQLF.

The chain links TRBV27 to TRBJ1-1; D not certain. The length of the CDR3 is 15 residues. Trimming took off 4 bases at V and 0 bases at J, with 12 bases between the two ends. CDR1 MNHEY and CDR2 SMNVEV come from the germline V gene (reference sequence). The chain's CDR3 is CASSSWTVMNTEAFF. The CDR3 coding sequence is TGTGCCAGCAGTTCCTGGACGGTGATGAACACTGAAGCTTTCTTT.

The V and J genes are TRBV7-3 and TRBJ2-7; 7 bases are a match to TRBD2. Per germline, CDR1 SGHTA and CDR2 FQGTGA. CDR3 length: 13 amino acids. After removal of 4 bases from V and 3 bases from J, the junction contained 3 bases not matched to a gene. The CDR3 is CASSSSGGYEQYF. CDR3 bases: TGTGCCAGCAGCTCATCGGGGGGCTACGAGCAGTACTTC.